Listed here is a single T cell receptor beta chain. Its cognate antigen is unknown. One end of the junction varies from germline; a read error may be responsible. The second PCR ran about 6 to 11 cycles with a sample-barcoded 5' primer and J-beta primers. Template switching added a 12-random-nucleotide identifier to every cDNA molecule. Via MiXCR, TCRdb re-called the 5' RACE reads, giving one row per CDR3 protein. The table has some 1.1 million distinct CDR3 sequences, roughly two fifths seen once. The data originate from a study of blood T cells in healthy people across ages. In germline, CDR1 is DFQATT, CDR2 SNEGSKA (reference sequence). The CDR3 sequence is 15 residues long. General study points: Calculation of diversity from one million T cells yielded estimates considered to be underestimates.

This TCR derives from a man younger than 35 in good health. Sequencing was performed on blood. The chain carries TRBV20-1 and TRBJ2-3; D unclear. CDR3 loop: CSAREDRVSTDTQYF. The CDR3 DNA sequence: TGCAGTGCTCGAGAGGATCGGGTTAGCACAGATACGCAGTATTTT.